What follows are 22 T cell receptor beta chains derived from one specimen sequenced in a study of blood T cell repertoires in COVID-19. Some clones are missing from TCRdb's copy, which holds only in-frame ones; the method was immunoSEQ multiplex PCR. Here the sample spans some 190,000 clones, 80% to 90% being singletons. Sequenced material: peripheral blood. These receptors all stem from a woman in her seventies with active or convalescent COVID-19.

This clone was observed at least ten times. The chain links TRBV11-2 to TRBJ1-2; D may be TRBD1 (5 bases). This CDR3 comprises 13 residues. Germline V gene sequence: CDR1 SGHAT, CDR2 FQNNGV. Trimming removed 5 bases from V and 1 base from J, with 8 bases in between. CDR3 sequence reads: CASSLQVNYGYTF. CDR3 nucleotide sequence: TGTGCCAGCAGCCTACAGGTTAACTATGGCTACACCTTC.

This clone is a singleton in its sample. V gene TRBV10-3 combines with J gene TRBJ1-1; D is ambiguous. V dropped 2 bases and J dropped 7 bases, with 5 bases sitting between them. Germline CDR1 ENHRY, CDR2 SYGVKD. CDR3 length equals 11 residues. For the CDR3, the DNA is TGTGCCATCAGTGAGGGCAGTGAAGCTTTCTTT. It encodes CAISEGSEAFF.

The J gene is TRBJ2-1, the V gene TRBV29-1; 11 bases are shared with TRBD2. V lost 5 bases and J lost 6; bases outside the gene matches: 21. This CDR3 contains 19 residues. Germline CDR1 SQVTM, CDR2 ANQGSEA. The CDR3 here is CSVRLSILLAGDHTNEQFF. The DNA of the CDR3 is TGCAGCGTTCGACTCTCTATCTTACTAGCGGGAGACCATACCAATGAGCAGTTCTTC.

The chain recombines TRBV25-1 with TRBJ2-3, with 8 bases matching TRBD1. This CDR3 has 14 residues. Germline loops: CDR1 MGHDK, CDR2 SYGVNS. Germline trimming cut 5 bases from V and 4 bases from J; bases unmatched to any gene: 5. The CDR3 loop is CASSPTGGSDTQYF. CDR3 in DNA: TGTGCCAGCAGTCCTACAGGGGGTTCAGATACGCAGTATTTT.

The genes are TRBV6-5 and TRBJ1-1; a weak D match, TRBD1 (6 bases). This CDR3 spans 15 amino acids. CDR1 MNHEY and CDR2 SVGAGI come from the germline V gene. This CDR3 reads CAASRGAPRDTEAFF. The CDR3 DNA follows: TGTGCAGCGAGCAGGGGCGCGCCGAGGGACACTGAAGCTTTCTTT.

V and J are TRBV2 and TRBJ1-2, with D possibly being TRBD1 (6 bases). Between the trimmed V and J ends, which lost 4 bases and 4 bases, there was a span of 13 bases. Germline CDR1 SNHLY, CDR2 FYNNEI. The CDR3 spans 14 residues. CDR3 nucleotide sequence: TGTGCCAGCAGTGCCGATCCAGGGGCCTATGGCTACACCTTC. It is translated as CASSADPGAYGYTF. The variable domain in full, with the rest retrieved from reference TRBV2 and TRBJ1-2, is EPEVTQTPSHQVTQMGQEVILRCVPISNHLYFYWYRQILGQKVEFLVSFYNNEISEKSEIFDDQFSVERPDGSNFTLKIRSTKLEDSAMYFCASSADPGAYGYTFGSGTRLTVV.

The chain links TRBV28 to TRBJ2-1, with 11 nucleotides matching TRBD1. The CDR3 has 15 amino acids. CDR1 and CDR2 (germline): MDHEN, SYDVKM. Trimming at V came to 6 bases and at J to 2 bases, leaving 3 bases not matched to a gene. DNA for the CDR3: TGTGCCAGCAGCCGGACAGGGGGCCCCTACAATGAGCAGTTCTTC. It specifies CASSRTGGPYNEQFF. Together with reference TRBV28 and TRBJ2-1, the CDR3 gives the full variable domain: DVKVTQSSRYLVKRTGEKVFLECVQDMDHENMFWYRQDPGLGLRLIYFSYDVKMKEKGDIPEGYSVSREKKERFSLILESASTNQTSMYLCASSRTGGPYNEQFFGPGTRLTVL.

In this sample, this clone turned up a few times. The chain is built from TRBV28 and TRBJ2-7; D might be TRBD1 (7 bases). Deletions cut 7 bases from V and 5 bases from J, with 18 bases between. CDR1 is MDHEN, CDR2 SYDVKM, per germline. This CDR3 region has 14 residues. The CDR3 region is CASIGGQRRDEQYF. The CDR3 DNA is TGTGCCAGCATCGGGGGACAGCGGAGGGACGAGCAGTACTTC.

This clone was seen ten or more times. The chain carries TRBV27 and TRBJ2-2, with 9 bases matching TRBD1. V dropped 2 bases and J dropped 7; count of bases not matched to a gene: 11. The CDR3 consists of 17 residues. Germline CDR1 and CDR2: MNHEY and SMNVEV (reference sequence). In DNA, the CDR3 is TGTGCCAGCAGTTTAAGGTCAGGGACAGGGAGGGTCGGGGAGCTGTTTTTT. Its translation is CASSLRSGTGRVGELFF.

The chain links TRBV5-8 to TRBJ1-5, with a tentative D call TRBD1 (6 bases). Trimming shortened V by 1 base and J by 5 bases, and 13 bases separated the two germline ends. The germline gives CDR1 SGHTS, CDR2 YDEGEE. This CDR3 is built from 15 residues. CDR3 nucleotides: TGTGCCAGCAGCTTGAGGGACACCCTATATCAGCCCCAGCATTTT. Translated, it gives CASSLRDTLYQPQHF.

The rearrangement joins TRBV6-5 to TRBJ1-3, with D perhaps TRBD1 (6 bases). Looked up from germline, CDR1 is MNHEY and CDR2 is SVGAGI. V lost 6 bases and J lost 0, with 9 bases in between. The length of the CDR3 is 14 residues. This CDR3 reads CASRGASSGNTIYF. As DNA, the CDR3 is TGTGCCAGCAGGGGGGCAAGCTCTGGAAACACCATATATTTT.

The J gene is TRBJ2-3, the V gene TRBV29-1, with D tentatively TRBD2 (6 bases). V lost 6 bases and J lost 3, with 10 bases in between. This CDR3 contains 12 residues. From germline, CDR1 is SQVTM and CDR2 ANQGSEA. CDR3 sequence reads: CSVESGTDTQYF. In DNA form, the CDR3 reads TGCAGCGTAGAAAGCGGGACAGATACGCAGTATTTT.

The rearrangement uses TRBV18 and TRBJ1-4; weak D call: TRBD1 (5 bases). With 1 base removed from V and 5 bases from J, the gap between germline ends came to 5 bases. Germline V gives CDR1 KGHSH, CDR2 LQKENI. The CDR3 length is 13 residues. In nucleotides, the CDR3 is TGTGCCAGCTCACCACAGGGGAATGAAAAACTGTTTTTT. Translated, it gives CASSPQGNEKLFF.

J is TRBJ2-2 and V is TRBV27, with D perhaps TRBD1 (6 bases). The germline CDR1 and CDR2 sequences are MNHEY and SMNVEV (reference sequence). This CDR3 spans 15 amino acids. The V and J ends lost 6 bases and 0 bases respectively, with 11 bases between them. The CDR3 region has the DNA TGTGCCAGCAGGGCCCGACAGGCGAACACCGGGGAGCTGTTTTTT. This sequence encodes CASRARQANTGELFF.

The V and J genes are TRBV13 and TRBJ2-5, with 7 nucleotides matching TRBD2. The ends lost 5 bases at V and 6 bases at J; junction bases unmatched: 6. This CDR3 has 13 residues. Germline V gene data show CDR1 as PRHDT and CDR2 as FYEKMQ (reference sequence). The CDR3 region is CASSGGGVQTQYF. The CDR3 DNA sequence: TGTGCCAGCAGCGGGGGAGGGGTTCAGACCCAGTACTTC.

This chain uses TRBV4-2 with TRBJ2-2; perhaps TRBD2 as D (5 bases). Trimming stripped 4 bases from V and 4 bases from J, with 10 bases between. Germline values: CDR1 LGHNA, CDR2 YNFKEQ. CDR3 size: 14 residues. DNA of the CDR3: TGTGCCAGCAGCCCACGACTACCCACCGGGGAGCTGTTTTTT. As protein: CASSPRLPTGELFF.

The chain recombines TRBV9 with TRBJ1-2; D is undetermined. V was cut by 4 bases and J by 2 bases, with 15 bases left in between. CDR1 and CDR2 (germline): SGDLS, YYNGEE. The CDR3 extends over 15 amino acids. The CDR3 is CASSLRRGTNYGYTF. Here the CDR3 DNA reads TGTGCCAGCAGCCTTAGGCGGGGAACGAACTATGGCTACACCTTC.

V usage is TRBV27 and J usage is TRBJ1-2; 7 bases match TRBD1. CDR1 is MNHEY and CDR2 is SMNVEV in the germline V gene (reference sequence). The V gene end was trimmed by 5 bases and the J gene end by 5 bases; junction bases not matched to a gene: 8. The CDR3 runs 14 residues. CDR3 loop: CASSMGQPFYGYTF. In nucleotides, the CDR3 is TGTGCCAGCAGTATGGGACAGCCTTTTTATGGCTACACCTTC.

This clone was seen a single time. The chain couples TRBV4-1 to TRBJ2-7; D possibly corresponds to TRBD1 (6 bases). The V gene's germline CDR1 is MGHRA and CDR2 YSYEKL. The CDR3 totals 18 residues. Trimming took off 0 bases at V and 1 base at J, with 19 bases between the two ends. The CDR3 region has the DNA TGCGCCAGCAGCCAAGATCGGCTAGACAGGATACTATCCTACGAGCAGTACTTC. As protein: CASSQDRLDRILSYEQYF.

The V call is TRBV7-9, the J call TRBJ2-3; the match to TRBD2 covers 9 bases. Germline values: CDR1 SEHNR, CDR2 FQNEAQ (reference sequence). After removal of 6 bases from V and 5 bases from J, the junction contained 9 bases not matched to a gene. The CDR3 runs 15 residues. CDR3 nucleotide sequence: TGTGCCAGCAGTGGAGGCGGGAGGGCCGTAGATACGCAGTATTTT. Translated: CASSGGGRAVDTQYF.

The rearrangement links TRBV10-2 to TRBJ2-1; TRBD1 agrees at 7 bases. V trimming: 11 bases; J trimming: 15 bases; junction bases outside the gene matches: 10. The CDR3 covers 10 residues. Germline-derived CDR1 and CDR2 are WSHSY and SAAADI. CDR3 nucleotides: TGCGCCGGACGCCGGGACAGTACGTTCTTC. It yields the protein CAGRRDSTFF.

The chain joins TRBV28 to TRBJ2-5; TRBD1 agrees at 8 bases. This CDR3 has 16 amino acids. Trimming took 5 bases from V and 7 from J; bases not matched to a gene: 15. CDR1 MDHEN and CDR2 SYDVKM come from the germline V gene. The CDR3 spells CASSKTTTGARGTQYF. The CDR3 DNA reads as TGTGCCAGCAGTAAAACTACGACAGGGGCAAGGGGGACCCAGTACTTC.